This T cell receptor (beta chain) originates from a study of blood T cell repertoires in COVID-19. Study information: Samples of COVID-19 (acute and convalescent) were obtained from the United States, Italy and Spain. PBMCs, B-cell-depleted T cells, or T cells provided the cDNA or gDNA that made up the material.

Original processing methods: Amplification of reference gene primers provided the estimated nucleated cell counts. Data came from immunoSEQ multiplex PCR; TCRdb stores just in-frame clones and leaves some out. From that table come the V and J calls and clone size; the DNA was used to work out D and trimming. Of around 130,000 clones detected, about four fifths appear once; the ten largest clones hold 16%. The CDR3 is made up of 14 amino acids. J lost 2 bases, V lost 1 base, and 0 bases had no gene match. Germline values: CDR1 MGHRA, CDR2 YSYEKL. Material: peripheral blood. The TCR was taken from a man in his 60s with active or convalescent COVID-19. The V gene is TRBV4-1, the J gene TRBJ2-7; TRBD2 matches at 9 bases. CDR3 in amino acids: CASSQVAGAYEQYF. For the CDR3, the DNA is TGCGCCAGCAGCCAAGTAGCGGGAGCCTACGAGCAGTACTTC.